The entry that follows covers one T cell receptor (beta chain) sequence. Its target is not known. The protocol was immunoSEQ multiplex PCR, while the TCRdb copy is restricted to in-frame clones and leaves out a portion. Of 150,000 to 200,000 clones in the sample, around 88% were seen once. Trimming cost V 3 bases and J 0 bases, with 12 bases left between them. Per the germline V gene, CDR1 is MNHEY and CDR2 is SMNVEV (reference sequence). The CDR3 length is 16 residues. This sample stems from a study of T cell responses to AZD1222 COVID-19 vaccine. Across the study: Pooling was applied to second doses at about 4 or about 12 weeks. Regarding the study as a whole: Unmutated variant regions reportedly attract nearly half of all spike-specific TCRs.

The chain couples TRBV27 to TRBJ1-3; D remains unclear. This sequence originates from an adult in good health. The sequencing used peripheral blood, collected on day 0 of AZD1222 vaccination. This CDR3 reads CASSLSGSLSGNTIYF. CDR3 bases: TGTGCCAGCAGTTTGTCTGGGAGCCTCTCTGGAAACACCATATATTTT.